The 20 T cell receptor beta chains given below trace back to one sample, sequenced in a study of beta chain features in type 1 diabetes. Study-wide results and limits: Shortening of TCRB CDR3s, moderate but significant, appeared in all four CD4+ subsets of Type 1 diabetes patients.

Since all of the isolated RNA was reverse transcribed, expressed TCRB transcripts were what got sequenced. TCRdb keeps only in-frame clones here, not all; method: immunoSEQ multiplex PCR. The sample holds some 700,000 clones, under 15% seen once. Their antigens are not known. Sequencing input: naive CD4+ T cells from blood. These receptors were collected from a man aged 18-30 years with type 1 diabetes.

The chain links TRBV7-3 to TRBJ2-5; D is perhaps TRBD2 (6 bases). The germline V gene encodes CDR1 SGHTA and CDR2 FQGTGA. The CDR3 contains 15 residues. V was clipped by 0 bases and J by 1 base, with 9 bases between them. The CDR3, as DNA: TGTGCCAGCAGCTTAACGATCGGGGGCCAAGAGACCCAGTACTTC. It translates to CASSLTIGGQETQYF. Filled out from reference TRBV7-3 and TRBJ2-5, the complete variable domain reads GAGVSQTPSNKVTEKGKYVELRCDPISGHTALYWYRQSLGQGPEFLIYFQGTGAADDSGLPNDRFFAVRPEGSVSTLKIQRTERGDSAVYLCASSLTIGGQETQYFGPGTRLLVL.

This clone was seen a handful of times. The chain uses TRBV5-1 and TRBJ2-5, with a possible D match to TRBD2 (6 bases). The CDR3 is 10 residues long. The germline gives CDR1 SGHRS, CDR2 YFSETQ. V was clipped by 4 bases and J by 11 bases, with 9 bases between them. In DNA form, the CDR3 reads TGCGCCAGCAGCGTGACTAGACAGTACTTC. Encoded protein: CASSVTRQYF.

The chain uses TRBV30 and TRBJ1-1; no definite D call. From germline, CDR1 is GTSNPN and CDR2 SVGIG (reference sequence). Trimming removed 5 bases from V and 0 bases from J, with 10 bases in between. This CDR3 region has 13 residues. This chain's CDR3 is CAWAQNLNTEAFF. Written as DNA, the CDR3 is TGTGCCTGGGCCCAGAACCTGAACACTGAAGCTTTCTTT. The whole variable domain, filled in from reference TRBV30 and TRBJ1-1, reads SQTIHQWPATLVQPVGSPLSLECTVEGTSNPNLYWYRQAAGRGLQLLFYSVGIGQISSEVPQNLSASRPQDRQFILSSKKLLLSDSGFYLCAWAQNLNTEAFFGQGTRLTVV.

The chain is built from TRBV5-1 and TRBJ2-5, with D perhaps given as TRBD1 or TRBD2 (5 bases each). Between the trimmed V and J ends, which lost 3 bases and 5 bases, there was a span of 14 bases. This CDR3 is built from 14 residues. Germline V gene lookup returns CDR1 SGHRS and CDR2 YFSETQ. CDR3 protein: CASSSSSGPETQYF. CDR3 in DNA: TGCGCCAGCAGCTCTAGTTCGGGGCCGGAGACCCAGTACTTC. Full variable domain (remainder filled in from reference TRBV5-1 and TRBJ2-5): KAGVTQTPRYLIKTRGQQVTLSCSPISGHRSVSWYQQTPGQGLQFLFEYFSETQRNKGNFPGRFSGRQFSNSRSEMNVSTLELGDSALYLCASSSSSGPETQYFGPGTRLLVL.

This chain links TRBV10-1 with TRBJ2-1, with no clear D. Trimming removed 0 bases from V and 4 bases from J, with 7 bases in between. Germline values: CDR1 WNHNN, CDR2 SYGVQD (reference sequence). The CDR3 is made up of 14 amino acids. The CDR3 nucleotides are TGCGCCAGCAGTGAGTCGGTCTCATACAATGAGCAGTTCTTC. Its protein product is CASSESVSYNEQFF.

The chain combines TRBV28 with TRBJ2-1, with D perhaps TRBD1 (6 bases). The CDR3 sequence is 13 residues long. Germline CDR1 and CDR2: MDHEN and SYDVKM. Between the trimmed V and J ends, which lost 5 bases and 6 bases, there was a span of 11 bases. Written as DNA, the CDR3 is TGTGCCAGCAGTGGGGACAACCTCAATGAGCAGTTCTTC. Translated, it gives CASSGDNLNEQFF.

This clone was detected a few times. As DNA, the CDR3 is TGTGCCAGCAGGTCAGGCGCCGAAGAGACCCAGTACTTC. This gives the protein CASRSGAEETQYF. The chain combines TRBV7-2 with TRBJ2-5; D is ambiguous. The V end was cut by 6 bases, the J end by 3 bases, with 11 bases between. Germline-derived CDR1 and CDR2 are SGHTA and FQGNSA. The CDR3 is 13 residues long.

This chain joins TRBV7-9 and TRBJ2-6; D perhaps matches TRBD1 (5 bases). Germline V gives CDR1 SEHNR, CDR2 FQNEAQ (reference sequence). The CDR3 spans 19 residues. Trimming took off 5 bases at V and 0 bases at J, with 20 bases between the two ends. The DNA of the CDR3 is TGTGCCAGCAGCACACACACCAGGGATAAAGCCTCTGGGGCCAACGTCCTGACTTTC. Translation gives CASSTHTRDKASGANVLTF. The entire variable domain, with the rest obtained from reference TRBV7-9 and TRBJ2-6, is as follows: DTGVSQNPRHKITKRGQNVTFRCDPISEHNRLYWYRQTLGQGPEFLTYFQNEAQLEKSRLLSDRFSAERPKGSFSTLEIQRTEQGDSAMYLCASSTHTRDKASGANVLTFGAGSRLTVL.

This clone was detected only a few times. The chain joins TRBV30 to TRBJ2-6, with D hard to call. Trimming cost V 4 bases and J 4 bases, with 5 bases left between them. CDR1 is GTSNPN and CDR2 is SVGIG in the germline V gene (reference sequence). This CDR3 has 12 residues. This chain's CDR3 is CAWTTGANVLTF. DNA of the CDR3: TGTGCCTGGACGACAGGGGCCAACGTCCTGACTTTC.

The table lists this clone with a few counts. This chain joins TRBV5-4 and TRBJ2-1, with 9 bases fitting TRBD1. Germline trimming cut 4 bases from V and 5 bases from J; bases unmatched to any gene: 7. Germline CDR1 is SGHNT and CDR2 is YYREEE (reference sequence). The CDR3 spans 15 residues. The CDR3 DNA is TGTGCCAGCAGCGGTGGGACAGGGAGGGACAATGAGCAGTTCTTC. This codes for CASSGGTGRDNEQFF.

The V and J genes are TRBV6-1 and TRBJ1-5; D might be TRBD1 (5 bases). This CDR3 spans 17 amino acids. CDR1 MNHNS and CDR2 SASEGT come from the germline V gene. V lost 4 bases, J lost 0 bases, and 16 bases lay in between. The CDR3 nucleotides read TGTGCCAGCAGTGGAAGGGACGCACCCTATAGCAATCAGCCCCAGCATTTT. Translation gives CASSGRDAPYSNQPQHF.

The V and J genes are TRBV5-1 and TRBJ2-7; 9 bases agree with TRBD1. The CDR3 is 15 amino acids. V trimming: 5 bases; J trimming: 2 bases; junction bases outside the gene matches: 8. Per germline, CDR1 SGHRS and CDR2 YFSETQ. The CDR3 sequence: CASRHPGQGAYEQYF. The CDR3 DNA reads TGCGCCAGCAGACATCCGGGACAGGGAGCCTACGAGCAGTACTTC.

This clone was recorded a few times. V gene TRBV19 combines with J gene TRBJ1-3; tentatively, D is TRBD1 (6 bases). The germline V gene encodes CDR1 LNHDA and CDR2 SQIVND (reference sequence). This CDR3 has 14 amino acids. Trimming pared 11 bases from V and 0 bases from J, leaving 14 bases between. In DNA, the CDR3 is TGTGCCGGCCGGGACACGAGCTCTGGAAACACCATATATTTT. It specifies CAGRDTSSGNTIYF. The variable domain in full, with the rest retrieved from reference TRBV19 and TRBJ1-3, is DGGITQSPKYLFRKEGQNVTLSCEQNLNHDAMYWYRQDPGQGLRLIYYSQIVNDFQKGDIAEGYSVSREKKESFPLTVTSAQKNPTAFYLCAGRDTSSGNTIYFGEGSWLTVV.

V usage is TRBV20-1 and J usage is TRBJ1-2; no reliable D call. Germline V gene sequence: CDR1 DFQATT, CDR2 SNEGSKA (reference sequence). CDR3 length: 11 residues. Trimming left V 6 bases short and J 6 bases short, with 11 bases between. CDR3 in DNA: TGCAGTGCCAGCCTAATTGATGGCTACACCTTC. Translated: CSASLIDGYTF.

This clone was seen only a few times. This rearrangement joins TRBV2 to TRBJ2-3; 12 bases map to TRBD2. The CDR3 loop spans 14 amino acids. Unmatched junction bases numbered 5, after V lost 7 bases and J lost 6 bases. Per the germline V gene, CDR1 is SNHLY and CDR2 is FYNNEI. As DNA, the CDR3 is TGTGCCAGCAAGGGACTAGCGGGCCAGGATACGCAGTATTTT. Protein product: CASKGLAGQDTQYF.

This clone was found a few times. The chain uses TRBV5-1 and TRBJ2-5, with D perhaps TRBD1 or TRBD2 (5 bases each). Germline V gene lookup returns CDR1 SGHRS and CDR2 YFSETQ. Deletions cut 2 bases from V and 5 bases from J, with 19 bases between. This CDR3 is built from 16 residues. The DNA for the CDR3 is TGCGCCAGCAGCTTCTCCTCGGGGCAGGGCTCTGAGACCCAGTACTTC. Protein product: CASSFSSGQGSETQYF.

This chain uses TRBV7-2 with TRBJ2-5, with 8 bases that match TRBD1. This CDR3 is 14 amino acids long. Germline V CDR1 and CDR2: SGHTA, FQGNSA. V lost 3 bases to trimming and J lost 3 bases; unmatched junction nucleotides: 3. The CDR3 here is CASSLKTGEETQYF. CDR3 nucleotide sequence: TGTGCCAGCAGCTTGAAGACAGGGGAAGAGACCCAGTACTTC.

The chain recombines TRBV6-1 with TRBJ2-7; a weak D match, TRBD2 (6 bases). Trimming took off 7 bases at V and 1 base at J, with 14 bases between the two ends. Germline assignment: CDR1 MNHNS and CDR2 SASEGT. This CDR3 comprises 14 residues. The CDR3 protein is CASNFGGSSYEQYF. The DNA of the CDR3 is TGTGCCAGCAACTTCGGAGGGTCATCCTACGAGCAGTACTTC.

V gene TRBV7-9 combines with J gene TRBJ2-2, with a tentative D call TRBD2 (5 bases). Germline V CDR1 and CDR2: SEHNR, FQNEAQ (reference sequence). Trimming left V 7 bases short and J 3 bases short, with 18 bases between. The CDR3 length is 16 residues. In DNA, the CDR3 is TGTGCCAGCACCACGGGGTTAGGGAAGGACACCGGGGAGCTGTTTTTT. Amino acids: CASTTGLGKDTGELFF.

The rearrangement uses TRBV10-3 and TRBJ2-3, with TRBD2 matching 13 bases. The CDR3 runs 14 residues. J gave up 6 bases and V 8 bases, and 5 bases lay outside the gene matches. Germline CDR1 reads ENHRY; CDR2 reads SYGVKD. The DNA of the CDR3 is TGTGCCATCGGACTAGCGGGGGCAAAGGATACGCAGTATTTT. Translated, it gives CAIGLAGAKDTQYF.